This entry lists 13 T cell receptor beta chains sequenced from one sample in a study of CD8+ T cells in alopecia areata. Described treatment: oral pan-JAK inhibitor, 5-10 mg twice daily. Reverse transcribed after extraction, RNA yielded cDNA as the sequencing template. Repertoires were generated with immunoSEQ multiplex PCR, while TCRdb's copy carries only in-frame clones and drops some. The top ten hold around 30% of the sample, which has fewer than 150,000 clones, 50% to 75% seen once. The sequenced sample was CD8+ T cells sorted from blood, obtained at week 4, from a patient treated with tofacitinib. These receptors were collected from a human donor with alopecia areata.

The J gene is TRBJ1-2, the V gene TRBV25-1; D is ambiguous. Germline V gives CDR1 MGHDK, CDR2 SYGVNS. The ends were cut back, 5 bases at V and 0 bases at J, with 10 bases in the middle. The CDR3 contains 14 residues. The CDR3 nucleotides are TGTGCCAGCAGTCCTCCCTGGTCTAACTATGGCTACACCTTC. Its translation: CASSPPWSNYGYTF.

The V and J genes are TRBV30 and TRBJ2-1, with D unresolved. The CDR3 sequence is 13 residues long. V was clipped by 5 bases and J by 0 bases, with 8 bases between them. Germline CDR1 and CDR2: GTSNPN and SVGIG (reference sequence). The CDR3 protein is CAWREFSYNEQFF. The CDR3 region has the DNA TGTGCCTGGCGAGAGTTCTCCTACAATGAGCAGTTCTTC. The variable domain in full, completed from reference TRBV30 and TRBJ2-1, reads SQTIHQWPATLVQPVGSPLSLECTVEGTSNPNLYWYRQAAGRGLQLLFYSVGIGQISSEVPQNLSASRPQDRQFILSSKKLLLSDSGFYLCAWREFSYNEQFFGPGTRLTVL.

This clone came up once. This chain joins TRBV7-9 and TRBJ1-1; D perhaps matches TRBD1 (5 bases). The length of the CDR3 is 17 residues. V was shortened by 5 bases and J by 0 bases, with 19 bases between the two germline ends. The germline CDR1 and CDR2 sequences are SEHNR and FQNEAQ (reference sequence). Here the CDR3 reads CASSKPGTYEMNTEAFF. In DNA, the CDR3 is TGTGCCAGCAGCAAGCCGGGGACCTACGAAATGAACACTGAAGCTTTCTTT. Combining the CDR3 with reference TRBV7-9 and TRBJ1-1 gives the whole variable domain DTGVSQNPRHKITKRGQNVTFRCDPISEHNRLYWYRQTLGQGPEFLTYFQNEAQLEKSRLLSDRFSAERPKGSFSTLEIQRTEQGDSAMYLCASSKPGTYEMNTEAFFGQGTRLTVV.

V usage is TRBV30 and J usage is TRBJ2-7; TRBD1 matches 7 bases. Trimming cost V 7 bases and J 3 bases; bases outside gene matches: 6. Germline CDR1 reads GTSNPN; CDR2 reads SVGIG (reference sequence). The CDR3 is 12 residues long. CDR3 sequence (DNA): TGTGCCTTGGCGGACAGGAGCTACGAGCAGTACTTC. It encodes CALADRSYEQYF.

The J gene is TRBJ2-1, the V gene TRBV7-9, with D maybe TRBD2 (6 bases). Germline loops: CDR1 SEHNR, CDR2 FQNEAQ (reference sequence). Trimming took 1 base from V and 7 from J, leaving 8 bases between them. The CDR3 runs 13 residues. The CDR3 sequence is CASSLDLANEQFF. The CDR3 nucleotides are TGTGCCAGCAGCTTAGATCTAGCGAATGAGCAGTTCTTC.

This clone was counted a few times. CDR3 coding DNA: TGTGCCACCAAGGATGGGAACGGAGAGACCCAGTACTTC. Encoded protein: CATKDGNGETQYF. The gene calls are TRBV2 and TRBJ2-5, with D hard to call. V gave up 10 bases and J gave up 4 bases, with 16 bases separating them. Per the germline V gene, CDR1 is SNHLY and CDR2 is FYNNEI. This CDR3 has 13 residues.

The chain links TRBV5-6 to TRBJ2-7; D remains unclear. Deletions cut 3 bases from V and 4 bases from J, with 5 bases between. This CDR3 is 11 amino acids long. Per the germline V gene, CDR1 is SGHDT and CDR2 is YYEEEE. The CDR3 DNA reads TGTGCCAGCAGCTCCATATACGAGCAGTACTTC. Its protein is CASSSIYEQYF.

The genes are TRBV29-1 and TRBJ2-2; no firm D call. The V gene's germline CDR1 is SQVTM and CDR2 ANQGSEA. The germline V and J ends were trimmed by 4 bases and 0 bases, with 12 bases remaining between them. The CDR3 runs to 15 residues. DNA for the CDR3: TGCAGCGTTGCCCCAGAGAACACGAACACCGGGGAGCTGTTTTTT. The encoded protein is CSVAPENTNTGELFF.

The chain uses TRBV28 and TRBJ2-7, with a tentative D call TRBD1 (7 bases). The CDR3 totals 17 residues. V was clipped by 5 bases and J by 2 bases, with 22 bases between them. Germline V gene lookup returns CDR1 MDHEN and CDR2 SYDVKM. CDR3 coding DNA: TGTGCCAGCAGTGGCTCCCCCGGCGGGACAGCCGCCTACGAGCAGTACTTC. Protein: CASSGSPGGTAAYEQYF. Full variable domain (rest looked up from reference TRBV28 and TRBJ2-7): DVKVTQSSRYLVKRTGEKVFLECVQDMDHENMFWYRQDPGLGLRLIYFSYDVKMKEKGDIPEGYSVSREKKERFSLILESASTNQTSMYLCASSGSPGGTAAYEQYFGPGTRLTVT.

This sequence joins TRBV10-3 and TRBJ1-1; tentatively, D is TRBD1 (6 bases). CDR3 length: 13 amino acids. Germline V gene lookup returns CDR1 ENHRY and CDR2 SYGVKD. The V gene lost 11 bases and the J gene lost 3 bases, with 16 bases spanning the gap. CDR3 loop: CACRAGEDTEAFF. The CDR3 DNA sequence: TGTGCCTGCCGAGCAGGGGAGGACACTGAAGCTTTCTTT.

The table lists this clone with a few counts. CDR3 bases: TGCAGCGTTGAGGTGATGGGGCCTTATGGCTACACCTTC. Its translation: CSVEVMGPYGYTF. The rearrangement uses TRBV29-1 and TRBJ1-2; possibly TRBD1 for D (5 bases). Germline CDR1 reads SQVTM; CDR2 reads ANQGSEA. V lost 3 bases, J lost 5 bases, and 13 bases lay in between. This CDR3 has 13 amino acids.

V usage is TRBV7-9 and J usage is TRBJ2-5; TRBD2 aligns across 7 bases. Trimming at V came to 5 bases and at J to 5 bases, leaving 8 bases not matched to a gene. The CDR3 runs 14 residues. Germline CDR1 is SEHNR and CDR2 is FQNEAQ (reference sequence). The CDR3 spells CASSPVGGSETQYF. The CDR3 DNA sequence: TGTGCCAGCAGCCCTGTCGGGGGGTCGGAGACCCAGTACTTC.

The chain is built from TRBV29-1 and TRBJ2-1; D is possibly TRBD2 (5 bases). Germline CDR1 SQVTM, CDR2 ANQGSEA. The length of the CDR3 is 14 residues. The V end lost 1 base, the J end lost 7 bases, and 14 bases lay between the germline ends. This CDR3 reads CSVEAWEEGNEQFF. In DNA, the CDR3 is TGCAGCGTTGAAGCCTGGGAAGAGGGAAATGAGCAGTTCTTC.